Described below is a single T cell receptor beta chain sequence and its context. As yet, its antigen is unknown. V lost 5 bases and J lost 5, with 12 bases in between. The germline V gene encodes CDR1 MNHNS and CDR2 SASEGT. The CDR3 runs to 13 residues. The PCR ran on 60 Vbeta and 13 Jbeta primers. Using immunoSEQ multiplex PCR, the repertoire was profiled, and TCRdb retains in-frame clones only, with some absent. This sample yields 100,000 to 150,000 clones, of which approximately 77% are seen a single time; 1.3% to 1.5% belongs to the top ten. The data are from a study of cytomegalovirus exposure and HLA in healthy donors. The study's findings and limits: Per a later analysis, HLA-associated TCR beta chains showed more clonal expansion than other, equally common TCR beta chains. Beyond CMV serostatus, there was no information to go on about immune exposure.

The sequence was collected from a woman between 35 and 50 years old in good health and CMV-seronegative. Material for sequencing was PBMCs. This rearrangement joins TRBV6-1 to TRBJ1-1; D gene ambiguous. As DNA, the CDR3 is TGTGCCAGCAGTCCTTCCGGGAGGACTGAAGCTTTCTTT. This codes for CASSPSGRTEAFF.